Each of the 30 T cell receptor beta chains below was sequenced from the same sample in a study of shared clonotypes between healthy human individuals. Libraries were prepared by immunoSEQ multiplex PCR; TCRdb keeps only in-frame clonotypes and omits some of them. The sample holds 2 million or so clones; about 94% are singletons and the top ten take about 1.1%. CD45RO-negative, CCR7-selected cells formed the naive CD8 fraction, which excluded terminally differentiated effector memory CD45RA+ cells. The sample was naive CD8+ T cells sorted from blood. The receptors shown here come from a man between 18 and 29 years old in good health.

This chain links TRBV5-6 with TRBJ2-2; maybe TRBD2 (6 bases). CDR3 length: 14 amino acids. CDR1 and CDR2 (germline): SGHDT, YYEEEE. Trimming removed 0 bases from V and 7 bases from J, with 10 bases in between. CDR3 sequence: CASSLAGGHGELFF. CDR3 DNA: TGTGCCAGCAGCTTGGCCGGGGGTCACGGGGAGCTGTTTTTT.

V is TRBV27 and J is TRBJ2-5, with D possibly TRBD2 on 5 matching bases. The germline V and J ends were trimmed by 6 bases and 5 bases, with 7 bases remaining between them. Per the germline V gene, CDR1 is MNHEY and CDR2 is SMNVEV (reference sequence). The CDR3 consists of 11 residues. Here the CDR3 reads CASRTGETQYF. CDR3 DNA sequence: TGTGCCAGCAGAACGGGGGAGACCCAGTACTTC.

CDR3 sequence (DNA): TGCAGCGTTGAAGATCCGAAGACCTATGGCTACACCTTC. Encoded protein: CSVEDPKTYGYTF. This rearrangement joins TRBV29-1 to TRBJ1-2; D ambiguous. Germline V gene sequence: CDR1 SQVTM, CDR2 ANQGSEA. The V end was cut by 0 bases, the J end by 4 bases, with 9 bases between. CDR3 length: 13 residues.

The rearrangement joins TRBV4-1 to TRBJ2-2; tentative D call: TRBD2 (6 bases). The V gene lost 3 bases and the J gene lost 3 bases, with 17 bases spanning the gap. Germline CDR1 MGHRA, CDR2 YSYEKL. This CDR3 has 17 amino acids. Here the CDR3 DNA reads TGCGCCAGCAGCCATCCTCTTGGGACTTCTTACACCGGGGAGCTGTTTTTT. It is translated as CASSHPLGTSYTGELFF.

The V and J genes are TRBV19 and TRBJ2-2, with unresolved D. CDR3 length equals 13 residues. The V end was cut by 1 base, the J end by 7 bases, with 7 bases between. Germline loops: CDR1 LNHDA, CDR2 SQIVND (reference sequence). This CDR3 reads CASSIVNDGELFF. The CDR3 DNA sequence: TGTGCCAGTAGTATAGTTAACGACGGGGAGCTGTTTTTT.

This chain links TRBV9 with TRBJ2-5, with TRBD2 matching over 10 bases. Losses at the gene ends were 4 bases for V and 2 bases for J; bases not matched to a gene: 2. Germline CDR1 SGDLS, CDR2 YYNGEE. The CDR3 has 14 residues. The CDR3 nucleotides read TGTGCCAGCAGCAGGACTAGCGGACAAGAGACCCAGTACTTC. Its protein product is CASSRTSGQETQYF.

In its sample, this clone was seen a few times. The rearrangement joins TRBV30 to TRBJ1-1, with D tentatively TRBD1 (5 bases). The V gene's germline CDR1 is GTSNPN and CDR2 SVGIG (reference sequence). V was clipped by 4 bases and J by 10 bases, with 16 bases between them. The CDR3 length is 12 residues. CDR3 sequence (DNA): TGTGCCTGGACCAACCAGGGAGAAGGAGCTTTCTTT. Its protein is CAWTNQGEGAFF.

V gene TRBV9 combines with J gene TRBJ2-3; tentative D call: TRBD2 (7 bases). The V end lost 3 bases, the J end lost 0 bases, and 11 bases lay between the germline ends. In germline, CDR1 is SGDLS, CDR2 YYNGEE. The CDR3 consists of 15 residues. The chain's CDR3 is CASSGGGASTDTQYF. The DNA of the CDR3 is TGTGCCAGCAGCGGGGGGGGCGCTAGCACAGATACGCAGTATTTT.

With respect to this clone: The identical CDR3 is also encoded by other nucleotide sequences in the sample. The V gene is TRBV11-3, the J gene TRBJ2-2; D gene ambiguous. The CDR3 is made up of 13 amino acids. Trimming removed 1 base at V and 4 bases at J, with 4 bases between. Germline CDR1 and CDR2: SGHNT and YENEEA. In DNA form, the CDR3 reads TGTGCCAGCAGCTTAGGGGGCACCGGGGAGCTGTTTTTT. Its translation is CASSLGGTGELFF.

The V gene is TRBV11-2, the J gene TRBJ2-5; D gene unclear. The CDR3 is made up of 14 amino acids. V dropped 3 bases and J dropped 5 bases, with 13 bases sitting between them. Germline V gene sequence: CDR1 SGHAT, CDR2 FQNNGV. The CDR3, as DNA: TGTGCCAGCAGCTTCGTGGGTCTAGGGGAGACCCAGTACTTC. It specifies CASSFVGLGETQYF.

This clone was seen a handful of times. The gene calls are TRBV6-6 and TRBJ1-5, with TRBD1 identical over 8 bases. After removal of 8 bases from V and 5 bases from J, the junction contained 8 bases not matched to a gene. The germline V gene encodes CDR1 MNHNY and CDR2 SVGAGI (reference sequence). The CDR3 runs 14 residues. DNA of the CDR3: TGTGCCAGCTTTCCAGGGGGCTTCTATCAGCCCCAGCATTTT. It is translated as CASFPGGFYQPQHF.

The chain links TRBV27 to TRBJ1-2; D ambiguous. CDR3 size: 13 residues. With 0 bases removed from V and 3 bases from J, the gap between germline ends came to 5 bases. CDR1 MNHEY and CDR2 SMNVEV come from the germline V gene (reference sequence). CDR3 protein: CASSLSVDYGYTF. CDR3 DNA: TGTGCCAGCAGTTTATCGGTAGACTATGGCTACACCTTC.

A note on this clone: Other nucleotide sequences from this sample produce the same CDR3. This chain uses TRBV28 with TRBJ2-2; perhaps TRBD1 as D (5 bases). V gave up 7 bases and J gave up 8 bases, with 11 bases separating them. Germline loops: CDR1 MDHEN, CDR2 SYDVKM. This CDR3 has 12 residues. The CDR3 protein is CASTLGEGELFF. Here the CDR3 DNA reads TGTGCCAGCACCCTAGGGGAAGGGGAGCTGTTTTTT.

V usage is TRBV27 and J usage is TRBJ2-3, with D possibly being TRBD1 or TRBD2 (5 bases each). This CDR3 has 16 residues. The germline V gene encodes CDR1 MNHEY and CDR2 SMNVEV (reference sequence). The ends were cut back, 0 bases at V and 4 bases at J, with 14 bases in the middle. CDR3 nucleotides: TGTGCCAGCAGTTTATCCGGGACCCTCAACGCAGATACGCAGTATTTT. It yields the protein CASSLSGTLNADTQYF.

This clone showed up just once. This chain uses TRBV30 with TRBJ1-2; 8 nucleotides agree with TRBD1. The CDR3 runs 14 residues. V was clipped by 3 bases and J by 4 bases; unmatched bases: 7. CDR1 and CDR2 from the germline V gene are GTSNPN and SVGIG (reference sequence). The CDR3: CAWSADRGVYGYTF. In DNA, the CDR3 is TGTGCCTGGAGCGCCGACAGGGGAGTCTATGGCTACACCTTC.

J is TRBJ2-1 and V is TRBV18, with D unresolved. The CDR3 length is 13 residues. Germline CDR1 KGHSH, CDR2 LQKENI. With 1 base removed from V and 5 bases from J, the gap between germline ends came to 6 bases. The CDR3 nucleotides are TGTGCCAGCTCACCACTCTGGGACAATGAGCAGTTCTTC. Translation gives CASSPLWDNEQFF.

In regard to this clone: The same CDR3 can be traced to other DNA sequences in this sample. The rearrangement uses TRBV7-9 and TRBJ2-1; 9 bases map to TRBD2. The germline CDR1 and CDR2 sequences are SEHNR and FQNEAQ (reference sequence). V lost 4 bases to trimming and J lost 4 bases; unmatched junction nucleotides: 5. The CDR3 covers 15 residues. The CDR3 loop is CASSSTSGGYNEQFF. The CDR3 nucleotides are TGTGCCAGCAGCTCGACTAGCGGAGGGTACAATGAGCAGTTCTTC. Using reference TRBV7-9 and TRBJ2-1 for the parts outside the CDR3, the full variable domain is DTGVSQNPRHKITKRGQNVTFRCDPISEHNRLYWYRQTLGQGPEFLTYFQNEAQLEKSRLLSDRFSAERPKGSFSTLEIQRTEQGDSAMYLCASSSTSGGYNEQFFGPGTRLTVL.

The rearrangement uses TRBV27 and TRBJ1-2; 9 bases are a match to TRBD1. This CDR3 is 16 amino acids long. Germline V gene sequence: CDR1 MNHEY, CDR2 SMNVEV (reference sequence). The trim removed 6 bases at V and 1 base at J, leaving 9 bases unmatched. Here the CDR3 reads CASRTAPGQGNYGYTF. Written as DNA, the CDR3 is TGTGCCAGCAGAACCGCCCCGGGACAGGGTAACTATGGCTACACCTTC.

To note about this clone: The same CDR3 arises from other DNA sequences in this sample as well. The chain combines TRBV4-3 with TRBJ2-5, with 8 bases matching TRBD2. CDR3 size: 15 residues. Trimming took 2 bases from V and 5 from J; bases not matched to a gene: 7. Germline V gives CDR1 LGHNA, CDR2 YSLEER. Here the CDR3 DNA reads TGCGCCAGCAGCCAATTACTAGCGGAGGGGGAGACCCAGTACTTC. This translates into CASSQLLAEGETQYF.

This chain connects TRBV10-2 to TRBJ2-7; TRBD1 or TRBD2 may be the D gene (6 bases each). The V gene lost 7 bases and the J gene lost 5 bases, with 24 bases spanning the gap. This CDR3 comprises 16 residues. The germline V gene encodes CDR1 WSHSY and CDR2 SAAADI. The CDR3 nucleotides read TGCGCCAGCACCCCCTTAACTGGAGGGGGTTGGAACGAGCAGTACTTC. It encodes CASTPLTGGGWNEQYF.

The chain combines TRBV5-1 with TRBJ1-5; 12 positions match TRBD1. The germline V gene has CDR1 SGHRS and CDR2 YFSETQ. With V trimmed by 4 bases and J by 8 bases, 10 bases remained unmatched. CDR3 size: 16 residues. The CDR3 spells CASSGGTGGAKEPQHF. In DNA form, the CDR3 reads TGCGCCAGCAGCGGCGGGACAGGGGGCGCGAAGGAGCCCCAGCATTTT.

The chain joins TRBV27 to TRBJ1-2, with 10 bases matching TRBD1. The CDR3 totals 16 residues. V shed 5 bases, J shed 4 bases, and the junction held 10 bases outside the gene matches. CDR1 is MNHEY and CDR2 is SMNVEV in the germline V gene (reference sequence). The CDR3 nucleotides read TGTGCCAGCAGTACCACCGGGACAGGGGACATCTATGGCTACACCTTC. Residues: CASSTTGTGDIYGYTF.

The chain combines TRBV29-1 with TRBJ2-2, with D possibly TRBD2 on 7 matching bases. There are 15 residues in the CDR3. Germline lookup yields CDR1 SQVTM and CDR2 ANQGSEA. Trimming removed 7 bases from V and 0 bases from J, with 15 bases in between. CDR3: CSARGGGTNTGELFF. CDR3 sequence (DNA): TGCAGCGCTCGCGGGGGCGGGACGAACACCGGGGAGCTGTTTTTT.

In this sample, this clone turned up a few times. The CDR3 spells CASSIGGTSGQETQYF. Written as DNA, the CDR3 is TGTGCCAGTAGTATAGGAGGGACTAGCGGCCAAGAGACCCAGTACTTC. The chain has TRBV19 and TRBJ2-5, with TRBD2 identical over 11 bases. The V gene end was trimmed by 1 base and the J gene end by 1 base; junction bases not matched to a gene: 2. The CDR3 is made up of 16 amino acids. The germline V gene encodes CDR1 LNHDA and CDR2 SQIVND (reference sequence).

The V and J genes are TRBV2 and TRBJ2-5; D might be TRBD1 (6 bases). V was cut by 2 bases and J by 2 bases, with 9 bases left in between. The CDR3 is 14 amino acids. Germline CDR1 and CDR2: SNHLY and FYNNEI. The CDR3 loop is CASSEPGQQETQYF. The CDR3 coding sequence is TGTGCCAGCAGTGAACCGGGACAACAAGAGACCCAGTACTTC.

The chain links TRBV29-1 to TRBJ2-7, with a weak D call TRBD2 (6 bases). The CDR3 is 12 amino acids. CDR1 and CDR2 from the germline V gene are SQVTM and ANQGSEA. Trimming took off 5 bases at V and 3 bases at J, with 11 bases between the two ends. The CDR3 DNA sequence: TGCAGCGTTCGGACTATCCTCTACGAGCAGTACTTC. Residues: CSVRTILYEQYF.

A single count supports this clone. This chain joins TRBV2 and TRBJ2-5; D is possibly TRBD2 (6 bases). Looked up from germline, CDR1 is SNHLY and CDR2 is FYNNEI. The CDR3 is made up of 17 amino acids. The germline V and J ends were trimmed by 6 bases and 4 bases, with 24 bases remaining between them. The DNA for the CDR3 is TGTGCCAGCAGAGATCCGATGATTATGTGGAGGGGAGAGACCCAGTACTTC. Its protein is CASRDPMIMWRGETQYF.

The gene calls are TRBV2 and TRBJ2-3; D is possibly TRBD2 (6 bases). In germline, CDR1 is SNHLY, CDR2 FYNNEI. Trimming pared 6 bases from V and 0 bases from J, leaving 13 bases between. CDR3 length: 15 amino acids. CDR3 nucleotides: TGTGCCAGCAGCCGAGGGACTGCTAGCACAGATACGCAGTATTTT. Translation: CASSRGTASTDTQYF.

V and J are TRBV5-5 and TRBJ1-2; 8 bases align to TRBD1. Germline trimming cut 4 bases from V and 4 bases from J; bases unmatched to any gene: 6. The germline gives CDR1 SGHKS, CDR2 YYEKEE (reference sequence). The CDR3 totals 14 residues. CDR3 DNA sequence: TGTGCCAGCAGCCTAAGACAGGGGACCTATGGCTACACCTTC. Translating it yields CASSLRQGTYGYTF. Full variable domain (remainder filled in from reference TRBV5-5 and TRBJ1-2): DAGVTQSPTHLIKTRGQQVTLRCSPISGHKSVSWYQQVLGQGPQFIFQYYEKEERGRGNFPDRFSARQFPNYSSELNVNALLLGDSALYLCASSLRQGTYGYTFGSGTRLTVV.

The CDR3 sequence is CASSQSGYDQPQHF. The CDR3 nucleotides are TGCGCCAGCAGCCAATCAGGGTACGATCAGCCCCAGCATTTT. The rearrangement links TRBV4-3 to TRBJ1-5; possibly TRBD1 for D (5 bases). The V gene lost 2 bases and the J gene lost 5 bases, with 10 bases spanning the gap. Germline CDR1 LGHNA, CDR2 YSLEER. CDR3 length: 14 amino acids.